These T cell receptor beta chains were read from a single sample in a study of technical replicates of blood from a handful of donors. The assay was immunoSEQ multiplex PCR, and TCRdb's table has in-frame clones only and misses some. The sample carries around 93,000 clones, 95% recorded once. The sample taken for sequencing was T cells isolated from PBMCs. These receptors came from a human donor in good health. Each CDR3 is given with its conserved first and last residue. The D gene is left open where the match is weak. The size entry is marked missing in some rows and otherwise reads once, few, many or a size class.

clone_size: .
j_call: TRBJ1-1
v_call: TRBV10-1
d_call: .
cdr3_aa: CASSAGAEAFF
cdr3_nt: TGCGCCAGCAGTGCAGGGGCTGAAGCTTTCTTT

clone_size: .
j_call: TRBJ2-2
v_call: TRBV2
d_call: .
cdr3_aa: CASSVGRVAGELFF
cdr3_nt: TGTGCCAGCAGTGTAGGGCGGGTTGCCGGGGAGCTGTTTTTT

clone_size: .
j_call: TRBJ2-1
v_call: TRBV5-1
d_call: .
cdr3_aa: CASSLPSGNEQFF
cdr3_nt: TGCGCCAGCTCACTGCCATCTGGCAATGAGCAGTTCTTC

clone_size: .
j_call: TRBJ2-7
v_call: TRBV5-6
d_call: TRBD1
cdr3_aa: CASSQTGVSYEQYF
cdr3_nt: TGTGCCAGCAGCCAGACAGGGGTAAGCTACGAGCAGTACTTC

clone_size: .
j_call: TRBJ2-7
v_call: TRBV29-1
d_call: .
cdr3_aa: CSVPRPGSASYEQYF
cdr3_nt: TGCAGCGTTCCAAGGCCCGGGTCAGCAAGCTACGAGCAGTACTTC

clone_size: .
j_call: TRBJ2-2
v_call: TRBV10-3
d_call: TRBD1
cdr3_aa: CAISSGQGHTGELFF
cdr3_nt: TGTGCCATCAGCTCGGGACAGGGGCACACCGGGGAGCTGTTTTTT

clone_size: .
j_call: TRBJ1-1
v_call: TRBV11-2
d_call: TRBD1
cdr3_aa: CASSLPRDRTSEAFF
cdr3_nt: TGTGCCAGCAGCCTTCCCCGGGACAGGACCTCCGAAGCTTTCTTT

clone_size: .
j_call: TRBJ1-3
v_call: TRBV19
d_call: .
cdr3_aa: CASRKGGVPGNTIYF
cdr3_nt: TGTGCCAGTAGAAAAGGGGGAGTCCCTGGAAACACCATATATTTT

clone_size: .
j_call: TRBJ2-2
v_call: TRBV4-3
d_call: .
cdr3_aa: CASSQEAGSGELFF
cdr3_nt: TGCGCCAGCAGCCAAGAAGCAGGGTCCGGGGAGCTGTTTTTT

clone_size: .
j_call: TRBJ2-7
v_call: TRBV4-3
d_call: .
cdr3_aa: CASSQDVGVTYEQYF
cdr3_nt: TGCGCCAGCAGCCAAGATGTGGGAGTAACCTACGAGCAGTACTTC

clone_size: once
j_call: TRBJ1-2
v_call: TRBV5-6
d_call: .
cdr3_aa: CASSLGFRGGSNYGYTF
cdr3_nt: TGTGCCAGCAGCTTGGGTTTCAGGGGAGGGTCCAACTATGGCTACACCTTC

clone_size: once
j_call: TRBJ1-5
v_call: TRBV4-3
d_call: .
cdr3_aa: CASSQVTANQPQHF
cdr3_nt: TGCGCCAGCAGCCAAGTTACAGCCAATCAGCCCCAGCATTTT

clone_size: .
j_call: TRBJ2-5
v_call: TRBV27
d_call: .
cdr3_aa: CASGAPYQETQYF
cdr3_nt: TGTGCCAGCGGAGCCCCTTACCAAGAGACCCAGTACTTC

clone_size: .
j_call: TRBJ2-5
v_call: TRBV10-3
d_call: TRBD2
cdr3_aa: CAISGSSGSGETQYF
cdr3_nt: TGTGCCATCAGTGGGTCTAGCGGGAGCGGGGAGACCCAGTACTTC

clone_size: .
j_call: TRBJ2-6
v_call: TRBV27
d_call: .
cdr3_aa: CASKGSSGANVLTF
cdr3_nt: TGTGCCAGCAAAGGGAGCTCTGGGGCCAACGTCCTGACTTTC

clone_size: .
j_call: TRBJ2-5
v_call: TRBV9
d_call: .
cdr3_aa: CASSAGWTVQETQYF
cdr3_nt: TGTGCCAGCAGCGCCGGCTGGACAGTTCAAGAGACCCAGTACTTC

clone_size: once
j_call: TRBJ1-1
v_call: TRBV28
d_call: .
cdr3_aa: CANQDSFMNTEAFF
cdr3_nt: TGTGCCAACCAGGACAGCTTTATGAACACTGAAGCTTTCTTT

clone_size: .
j_call: TRBJ2-1
v_call: TRBV19
d_call: .
cdr3_aa: CASSLPGGPYNEQFF
cdr3_nt: TGTGCCAGTAGTCTACCCGGGGGGCCCTACAATGAGCAGTTCTTC

clone_size: .
j_call: TRBJ1-6
v_call: TRBV5-6
d_call: .
cdr3_aa: CASSHQGMDNSPLHF
cdr3_nt: TGTGCCAGCAGTCATCAGGGGATGGATAATTCACCCCTCCACTTT

clone_size: .
j_call: TRBJ2-3
v_call: TRBV7-2
d_call: .
cdr3_aa: CASSLEAGSTDTQYF
cdr3_nt: TGTGCCAGCAGCTTAGAGGCGGGAAGCACAGATACGCAGTATTTT

clone_size: .
j_call: TRBJ2-7
v_call: TRBV7-2
d_call: TRBD2
cdr3_aa: CASSPGTSYEQYF
cdr3_nt: TGTGCCAGCAGCCCCGGGACTAGCTACGAGCAGTACTTC

clone_size: few
j_call: TRBJ1-2
v_call: TRBV5-8
d_call: TRBD1
cdr3_aa: CASSTPTGVYGYTF
cdr3_nt: TGTGCCAGCAGCACCCCTACAGGGGTCTATGGCTACACCTTC

clone_size: .
j_call: TRBJ2-6
v_call: TRBV5-1
d_call: .
cdr3_aa: CASSERFSGANVLTF
cdr3_nt: TGCGCCAGCAGCGAACGGTTTTCTGGGGCCAACGTCCTGACTTTC

clone_size: .
j_call: TRBJ2-7
v_call: TRBV6-5
d_call: TRBD2
cdr3_aa: CASSWASGNYEQYF
cdr3_nt: TGTGCCAGCAGTTGGGCTAGCGGGAACTACGAGCAGTACTTC

clone_size: .
j_call: TRBJ1-4
v_call: TRBV4-1
d_call: .
cdr3_aa: CASSQLGQTGEKLFF
cdr3_nt: TGCGCCAGCAGCCAGCTCGGACAGACGGGTGAAAAACTGTTTTTT

clone_size: .
j_call: TRBJ2-3
v_call: TRBV4-3
d_call: TRBD2
cdr3_aa: CASSQGVYGLAGQDTQYF
cdr3_nt: TGCGCCAGCAGCCAAGGTGTCTATGGGCTAGCGGGGCAAGATACGCAGTATTTT

clone_size: .
j_call: TRBJ1-4
v_call: TRBV4-3
d_call: .
cdr3_aa: CASSQERGTTPEKLFF
cdr3_nt: TGCGCCAGCAGCCAAGAAAGGGGGACAACTCCAGAAAAACTGTTTTTT

clone_size: once
j_call: TRBJ1-5
v_call: TRBV6-1
d_call: TRBD1
cdr3_aa: CASTRGTGFYQPQHF
cdr3_nt: TGTGCCAGCACCCGTGGGACAGGGTTTTATCAGCCCCAGCATTTT

clone_size: .
j_call: TRBJ2-1
v_call: TRBV28
d_call: .
cdr3_aa: CASSLEGLAWDYNEQFF
cdr3_nt: TGTGCCAGCAGTTTAGAGGGTCTAGCGTGGGACTACAATGAGCAGTTCTTC

clone_size: .
j_call: TRBJ2-1
v_call: TRBV12-1
d_call: .
cdr3_aa: CASSYARLAKNYNEQFF
cdr3_nt: TGTGCCAGCAGCTACGCGCGACTAGCGAAGAACTACAATGAGCAGTTCTTC

clone_size: once
j_call: TRBJ2-3
v_call: TRBV5-1
d_call: TRBD1
cdr3_aa: CASSFLNGSQGATDTQYF
cdr3_nt: TGCGCCAGCAGCTTTTTAAATGGGTCGCAGGGGGCCACAGATACGCAGTATTTT

clone_size: .
j_call: TRBJ2-2
v_call: TRBV4-2
d_call: .
cdr3_aa: CASSQDGQHTGELFF
cdr3_nt: TGTGCCAGCAGCCAAGATGGGCAGCACACCGGGGAGCTGTTTTTT

clone_size: .
j_call: TRBJ2-2
v_call: TRBV28
d_call: TRBD1
cdr3_aa: CASTGQGRTGELFF
cdr3_nt: TGTGCCAGTACCGGACAGGGACGGACCGGGGAGCTGTTTTTT

clone_size: .
j_call: TRBJ2-1
v_call: TRBV27
d_call: TRBD1
cdr3_aa: CASSKRAGTGPYNEQFF
cdr3_nt: TGTGCCAGCAGTAAAAGGGCAGGGACAGGACCCTACAATGAGCAGTTCTTC

clone_size: .
j_call: TRBJ1-3
v_call: TRBV4-3
d_call: .
cdr3_aa: CASSQDGEGEVNTIYF
cdr3_nt: TGCGCCAGCAGCCAAGATGGGGAGGGGGAGGTAAACACCATATATTTT

clone_size: few
j_call: TRBJ2-1
v_call: TRBV9
d_call: TRBD2
cdr3_aa: CASSFSGSSYNEQFF
cdr3_nt: TGTGCCAGCAGCTTTAGCGGGAGCTCCTACAATGAGCAGTTCTTC

clone_size: .
j_call: TRBJ2-5
v_call: TRBV9
d_call: .
cdr3_aa: CASSVASRQETQYF
cdr3_nt: TGTGCCAGCAGCGTAGCTTCCAGGCAAGAGACCCAGTACTTC

clone_size: .
j_call: TRBJ1-1
v_call: TRBV29-1
d_call: .
cdr3_aa: CSVGQGIMNTEAFF
cdr3_nt: TGCAGCGTAGGGCAGGGTATAATGAACACTGAAGCTTTCTTT

clone_size: .
j_call: TRBJ2-7
v_call: TRBV6-6
d_call: .
cdr3_aa: CASRLGSSSKYEQYF
cdr3_nt: TGTGCCAGCAGGCTAGGGAGTTCGAGCAAGTACGAGCAGTACTTC

clone_size: .
j_call: TRBJ2-4
v_call: TRBV15
d_call: .
cdr3_aa: CATSRNTGTPYF
cdr3_nt: TGTGCCACCAGCAGGAATACCGGGACACCGTACTTC

clone_size: .
j_call: TRBJ2-5
v_call: TRBV7-9
d_call: TRBD2
cdr3_aa: CASSGLAGLIETQYF
cdr3_nt: TGTGCCAGCAGCGGACTAGCGGGATTGATTGAGACCCAGTACTTC

clone_size: .
j_call: TRBJ2-1
v_call: TRBV21-1
d_call: .
cdr3_aa: CASGRLAGGSYNEQFF
cdr3_nt: TGTGCCAGCGGGAGACTAGCGGGAGGGTCCTACAATGAGCAGTTCTTC

clone_size: .
j_call: TRBJ1-2
v_call: TRBV9
d_call: .
cdr3_aa: CASSDQGHGYTF
cdr3_nt: TGTGCCAGCAGCGATCAGGGTCATGGCTACACCTTC

clone_size: .
j_call: TRBJ2-2
v_call: TRBV7-9
d_call: .
cdr3_aa: CASSLGGPYTGELFF
cdr3_nt: TGTGCCAGCAGCTTAGGAGGGCCTTACACCGGGGAGCTGTTTTTT

clone_size: .
j_call: TRBJ2-1
v_call: TRBV5-1
d_call: .
cdr3_aa: CASSLVGGIRGTYNEQFF
cdr3_nt: TGCGCCAGCAGCTTGGTTGGGGGGATAAGAGGCACCTACAATGAGCAGTTCTTC

clone_size: .
j_call: TRBJ2-4
v_call: TRBV7-6
d_call: TRBD1
cdr3_aa: CASRLRGRLVKNIQYF
cdr3_nt: TGTGCCAGCAGATTAAGGGGGCGGTTGGTCAAAAACATTCAGTACTTC

clone_size: once
j_call: TRBJ1-1
v_call: TRBV19
d_call: TRBD1
cdr3_aa: CASLDRARTEAFF
cdr3_nt: TGTGCCAGTCTAGACAGGGCGCGGACTGAAGCTTTCTTT

clone_size: .
j_call: TRBJ2-7
v_call: TRBV9
d_call: TRBD2
cdr3_aa: CASSPERELYEQYF
cdr3_nt: TGTGCCAGCAGCCCGGAGCGGGAGCTCTACGAGCAGTACTTC

clone_size: .
j_call: TRBJ1-4
v_call: TRBV14
d_call: TRBD1
cdr3_aa: CASRNGTGTGKLFF
cdr3_nt: TGTGCCAGCAGGAACGGGACAGGGACGGGAAAACTGTTTTTT

clone_size: .
j_call: TRBJ2-2
v_call: TRBV21-1
d_call: .
cdr3_aa: CASSKDGGLGTGELFF
cdr3_nt: TGTGCCAGCAGCAAGGACGGGGGGCTAGGGACCGGGGAGCTGTTTTTT